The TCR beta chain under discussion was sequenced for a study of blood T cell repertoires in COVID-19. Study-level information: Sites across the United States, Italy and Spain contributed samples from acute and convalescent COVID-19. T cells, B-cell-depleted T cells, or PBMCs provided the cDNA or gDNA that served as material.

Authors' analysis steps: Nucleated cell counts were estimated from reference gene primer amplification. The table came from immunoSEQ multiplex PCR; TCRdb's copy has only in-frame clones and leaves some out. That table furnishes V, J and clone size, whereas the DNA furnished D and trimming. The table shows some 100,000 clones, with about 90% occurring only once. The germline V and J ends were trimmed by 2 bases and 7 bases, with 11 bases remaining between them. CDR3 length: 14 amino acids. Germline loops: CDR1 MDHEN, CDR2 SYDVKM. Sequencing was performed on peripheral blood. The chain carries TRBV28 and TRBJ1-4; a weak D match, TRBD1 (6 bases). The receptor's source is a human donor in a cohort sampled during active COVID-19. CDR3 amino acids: CASSLGGAAEKLFF. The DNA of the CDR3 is TGTGCCAGCAGTTTAGGGGGGGCAGCTGAAAAACTGTTTTTT.